One T cell receptor beta chain is described in this entry. What it binds is unknown. The data derive from a study of tumor and adjacent non-tumor tissue in lung cancer. Study as a whole: There were some 11 adenocarcinoma, 2 squamous cell carcinoma and 1 small cell lung cancer cases. The patients, roughly 10 men and 4 or 5 women, were about 30 to 76 with stage I to III disease. General observations from the study: Tumor repertoires had a smaller top 100 clone share than normal lung. Shorter survival was associated with higher TCR diversity in tumors.

The library came from three nested PCR rounds adapted from ARM-PCR protocols. TCRdb re-called the multiplex PCR reads through MiXCR, storing one row per CDR3 protein. The table shows roughly 93,000 distinct CDR3 sequences, with about 67% occurring only once. The CDR3 has 21 amino acids. Germline V CDR1 and CDR2: MNHEY, SVGEGT. The V gene lost 3 bases and the J gene lost 0 bases, with 27 bases spanning the gap. The template was RNA from unsorted bulk tissue. The source material was lung tumor tissue. The chain is built from TRBV6-2 or TRBV6-3 and TRBJ2-1, with D tentatively TRBD2 (7 bases). This sequence was found in a man between 60 and 75 years old with non-small cell lung cancer. CDR3: CASSYVGDGGGGVRSYNEQFF. The CDR3 DNA reads TGTGCCAGCAGTTATGTCGGGGATGGTGGCGGGGGCGTCCGCTCCTACAATGAGCAGTTCTTC.